Listed below are T cell receptor beta chains from one sample, sequenced in a study of human T cells and chemical hapten exposure. Via MiXCR, TCRdb re-called the RACE reads, giving one row per CDR3 protein. Of 70,000 to 85,000 distinct CDR3 sequences detected, roughly 8.6% appear once; the ten largest clones hold over 1.5%. Sequenced sample: whole blood. These receptors all stem from a male donor in good health. Some clones in this sample may be carry-over from other donors' samples. Each CDR3 is given with its conserved first and last residue. The order of the fields is D gene, J gene, V gene, clone size, CDR3 DNA, CDR3 protein. A D gene is named only where the DNA matches it firmly. Rows give clone size only sometimes, using once, few, many, or a class for an expanded clone.

>.|TRBJ2-1|TRBV28|.
TGTGCCAGCAGTCATAATCAGGGGTCCTACAATGAGCAGTTCTTC
CASSHNQGSYNEQFF
>.|TRBJ2-1|TRBV4-1|.
TGCGCCAGCAGCCTAGAACCAGGGGCCTACAATGATGAGCAGTTCTTC
CASSLEPGAYNDEQFF
>.|TRBJ2-7|TRBV7-2|.
TGTGCCAGCAGCTTGTGGACAGTCCAGAGCTCCTACGAGCAGTACTTC
CASSLWTVQSSYEQYF
>TRBD2|TRBJ2-1|TRBV19|few
TGTGCCAGTAGTATAAGGCGACTAGCGGAAGGTCGGGATGAGCAGTTCTTC
CASSIRRLAEGRDEQFF
>.|TRBJ2-1|TRBV20-1|many
TGCAGTGCTAGAGGGGGGTTCTACAATGAGCAGTTCTTC
CSARGGFYNEQFF
>.|TRBJ2-3|TRBV20-1|many
TGCAGTGCTAGAGGAGCCCCCTCCCAGCCGAGACTAATTACAGATACGCAGTATTTT
CSARGAPSQPRLITDTQYF
>.|TRBJ2-3|TRBV7-2|few
TGTGCCAGCTTCCTAGGGGGTCCAGATACGCAGTATTTT
CASFLGGPDTQYF
>TRBD1|TRBJ1-1|TRBV12-3/TRBV12-4|.
TGTGCCAGCAGTCCCTTCGGGACAGCTCTTTCTGAAGCTTTCTTT
CASSPFGTALSEAFF
>.|TRBJ2-7|TRBV29-1|many
TGCAGCGTTGGAGGTTTCTACGAGCAGTACTTC
CSVGGFYEQYF
>TRBD2|TRBJ2-3|TRBV14|many
TGTGCCAGCAGCCAGGACGCGGGGGGTCCCCTCACTAGCACAGATACGCAGTATTTT
CASSQDAGGPLTSTDTQYF
>TRBD2|TRBJ2-3|TRBV12-3/TRBV12-4|few
TGTGCCAGCAGTTCCCATGGACTAGCGGGGACCCCAGATACGCAGTATTTT
CASSSHGLAGTPDTQYF
>TRBD2|TRBJ2-7|TRBV4-1|.
TGCGCCAGCAGCCAAGATACCGGGAGGGGGGAATACGAGCAGTACTTC
CASSQDTGRGEYEQYF
>TRBD1|TRBJ1-1|TRBV4-3|few
TGCGCCAGCAGCAGACAGGGGGCGAGGACTGAAGCTTTCTTT
CASSRQGARTEAFF
>TRBD2|TRBJ2-5|TRBV20-1|many
TGCAGTGCTGCAAGCGGGAGGGCCTCGGAGACCCAGTACTTC
CSAASGRASETQYF
>.|TRBJ1-1|TRBV7-3|.
TGTGCCAGCAGCAAACAGGATCTCGCTGAAGCTTTCTTT
CASSKQDLAEAFF
>.|TRBJ2-1|TRBV28|few
TGTGCCAGCAGTTTAGCGCCTAGCGACTACAATGAGCAGTTCTTC
CASSLAPSDYNEQFF
>.|TRBJ2-3|TRBV6-4|many
TGTGCCAGCAGTGCAGGAGGGCGGGCCGATACGCAGTATTTT
CASSAGGRADTQYF
>TRBD2|TRBJ2-1|TRBV7-6|few
TGTGCCAGCAGCTTAGGACAGCGGGAGGCCCCCTACAATGAGCAGTTCTTC
CASSLGQREAPYNEQFF
>TRBD2|TRBJ2-1|TRBV2|.
TGTGCCAGCAGTGGACTAGCCGATGAGCAGTTCTTC
CASSGLADEQFF
>.|TRBJ2-7|TRBV19|few
TGTGCCAGTAGTACGCGCACGGGGGCCGAGCAGTACTTC
CASSTRTGAEQYF
>.|TRBJ1-5|TRBV29-1|few
TGCAGCGTTGGAGATTTGGGCAATCAGCCCCAGCATTTT
CSVGDLGNQPQHF
>TRBD1|TRBJ1-5|TRBV7-2|.
TGTGCCAGCAGCTTAGGGGGGACAGGGGGCTTCCAGCATTTT
CASSLGGTGGFQHF
>TRBD1|TRBJ2-1|TRBV9|few
TGTGCCAGCAGCCCGACAGGGGGCTCCTACAATGAGCAGTTCTTC
CASSPTGGSYNEQFF
>TRBD2|TRBJ2-7|TRBV20-1|many
TGCAGTGCCAGACTAAGGCGGGGGTTTAGCTCCTACGAGCAGTACTTC
CSARLRRGFSSYEQYF
>.|TRBJ2-6|TRBV10-3|many
TGTGCCATCCAAGAGGGATGGAGCTCTGGGGCCAACGTCCTGACTTTC
CAIQEGWSSGANVLTF
>TRBD1|TRBJ1-5|TRBV2|.
TGTGCCAGCTCAGTCGGGACAGGGGCTAATCAGCCCCAGCATTTT
CASSVGTGANQPQHF
>.|TRBJ1-1|TRBV20-1|many
TGCAGTGCTACTGGGGGTGGTACTGAAGCTTTCTTT
CSATGGGTEAFF
>TRBD1|TRBJ1-4|TRBV29-1|.
TGCAGCGTTGCCGGGACAGGGGTGACAACTAATGAAAAACTGTTTTTT
CSVAGTGVTTNEKLFF
>TRBD2|TRBJ2-3|TRBV6-5|few
TGTGCCTCTTTGGGGAATAGCGGGGTCTCAGATACGCAGTATTTT
CASLGNSGVSDTQYF
>TRBD1|TRBJ1-5|TRBV6-5|few
TGTGCCAGCAGTCCCCGGGACAGGGGCATCAATCAGCCCCAGCATTTT
CASSPRDRGINQPQHF
>TRBD1|TRBJ1-2|TRBV7-6|few
TGTGCCAGCAGCTTACGGGGGCAGGGGGCGAGCTACACCTTC
CASSLRGQGASYTF
>.|TRBJ1-2|TRBV2|.
TGTGCCAGCAGTGAAGGGATGCGGGACTCCTATGGCTACACCTTC
CASSEGMRDSYGYTF
>TRBD1|TRBJ2-7|TRBV7-9|.
TGTGCCAGCAGCTCTTACAGGGGCGACGAGCAGTACTTC
CASSSYRGDEQYF
>TRBD1|TRBJ2-2|TRBV7-2|few
TGTGCCAGCAGCTTACCCGACAGGGGTGGGACCGGGGAGCTGTTTTTT
CASSLPDRGGTGELFF
>TRBD1|TRBJ2-7|TRBV4-1|few
TGCGCCAGCAGCCAAGTAGTACAGGGGAAATACGAGCAGTACTTC
CASSQVVQGKYEQYF
>.|TRBJ1-6|TRBV6-6|few
TGTGCCGGTGGGACGGGGTATAATTCACCCCTCCACTTT
CAGGTGYNSPLHF
>TRBD1|TRBJ1-2|TRBV29-1|few
TGCAGTGTAGTCGACAGGGAATATGGCTACACCTTC
CSVVDREYGYTF
>.|TRBJ2-3|TRBV12-3/TRBV12-4|few
TGTGCCAGCAGTTCGGACAACACAGATACGCAGTATTTT
CASSSDNTDTQYF
>TRBD1|TRBJ2-1|TRBV29-1|.
TGCAGCGTTGAAGAGGCAGGGGGCAATGAGCAGTTCTTC
CSVEEAGGNEQFF
>.|TRBJ1-1|TRBV7-2|.
TGTGCCAGCAGCTTAGGAGGTATGAACACTGAAGCTTTCTTT
CASSLGGMNTEAFF
>.|TRBJ1-2|TRBV12-3/TRBV12-4|few
TGTGCCAGCAGTCCAGGGGCTGGGTATGGCTACACCTTC
CASSPGAGYGYTF
>.|TRBJ1-1|TRBV5-1|few
TGCGCCAGCAGCATGCAGGGCAGGGGCACTGAAGCTTTCTTT
CASSMQGRGTEAFF
>.|TRBJ1-5|TRBV6-1|many
TGTGCCAGCAGTGACGCAGGCTTCAATCAGCCCCAGCATTTT
CASSDAGFNQPQHF
>.|TRBJ2-3|TRBV6-2/TRBV6-3|.
TGTGCCAGCAGTTACCTGCCGGTAGGAGGAGATACGCAGTATTTT
CASSYLPVGGDTQYF
>.|TRBJ1-1|TRBV20-1|many
TGCAGTGCTAGGGAAGGAGGCACTGAAGCTTTCTTT
CSAREGGTEAFF
>TRBD2|TRBJ2-7|TRBV20-1|.
TGCAGTGCTTTGACGGGGGGAGAGCAGTACTTC
CSALTGGEQYF
>TRBD1|TRBJ1-1|TRBV5-1|many
TGCGCCAGCAGCATGAGGACAGGGGGCGCGACTGAAGCTTTCTTT
CASSMRTGGATEAFF
>.|TRBJ2-7|TRBV7-3|many
TGTGCCAGCAGCAAGGGGTTTGAGAGCTCCTACGAGCAGTACTTC
CASSKGFESSYEQYF
>.|TRBJ2-5|TRBV12-3/TRBV12-4|.
TGTGCCAGCAGTTTTGACGCGTTTCAAGAGACCCAGTACTTC
CASSFDAFQETQYF
>.|TRBJ2-3|TRBV5-1|.
TGCGCCAGCAGCTTGGGGGCAACGAGCACAGATACGCAGTATTTT
CASSLGATSTDTQYF
>.|TRBJ2-7|TRBV20-1|.
TGCAGTGCTAGAGGCAGTGACCGCTACGAGCAGTACTTC
CSARGSDRYEQYF
>TRBD2|TRBJ2-1|TRBV27|few
TGTGCCAGCAGTTCCCGGCAAGGGTCTAGCGGGACCTACAATGAGCAGTTCTTC
CASSSRQGSSGTYNEQFF
>.|TRBJ2-2|TRBV7-9|many
TGTGCCAGCAGCTTCCAGTCGATTAAAACGAACACCGGGGAGCTGTTTTTT
CASSFQSIKTNTGELFF
>TRBD1|TRBJ1-1|TRBV7-9|few
TGTGCCAGCAGCTTAGATGGCAGGGGGAAGCTCGAAGCTTTCTTT
CASSLDGRGKLEAFF
>.|TRBJ1-1|TRBV12-3/TRBV12-4|.
TGTGCCAGCAGCCCTCCGGGAAACACTGAAGCTTTCTTT
CASSPPGNTEAFF
>.|TRBJ2-3|TRBV14|many
TGTGCCAGCAGCCAAGATCCCCCAGATACGCAGTATTTT
CASSQDPPDTQYF